These 2 T cell receptor beta chains were all obtained from the same sample, sequenced in a study of response to subunit inactivated influenza vaccine. TCRdb called the RT-PCR reads again in MiXCR, with one record for every CDR3 protein. The sample includes about 520,000 distinct CDR3 sequences, roughly 27% seen only once; the top ten take approximately 1.9%. The specimen comprised CD4+ T cells sorted from PBMCs, sampled about 5 days after vaccination. The receptor set was obtained from a man between 45 and 60 years old who received an inactivated influenza vaccine.

The V call is TRBV20-1, the J call TRBJ2-7; tentatively, D is TRBD2 (7 bases). Germline V gene sequence: CDR1 DFQATT, CDR2 SNEGSKA (reference sequence). This CDR3 region has 14 residues. V was cut by 2 bases and J by 2 bases, with 13 bases left in between. The chain's CDR3 is CSARWGGGPYEQYF. The CDR3 DNA is TGCAGTGCTAGATGGGGAGGGGGGCCCTACGAGCAGTACTTC.

This clonotype was detected only a few times. The chain combines TRBV6-5 with TRBJ2-3; 9 nucleotides align to TRBD1. Germline V gives CDR1 MNHEY, CDR2 SVGAGI. This CDR3 comprises 15 residues. V was clipped by 0 bases and J by 4 bases; unmatched bases: 2. CDR3 region: CASSYSGTGSDTQYF. CDR3 nucleotide sequence: TGTGCCAGCAGTTACTCCGGGACAGGGTCAGATACGCAGTATTTT.